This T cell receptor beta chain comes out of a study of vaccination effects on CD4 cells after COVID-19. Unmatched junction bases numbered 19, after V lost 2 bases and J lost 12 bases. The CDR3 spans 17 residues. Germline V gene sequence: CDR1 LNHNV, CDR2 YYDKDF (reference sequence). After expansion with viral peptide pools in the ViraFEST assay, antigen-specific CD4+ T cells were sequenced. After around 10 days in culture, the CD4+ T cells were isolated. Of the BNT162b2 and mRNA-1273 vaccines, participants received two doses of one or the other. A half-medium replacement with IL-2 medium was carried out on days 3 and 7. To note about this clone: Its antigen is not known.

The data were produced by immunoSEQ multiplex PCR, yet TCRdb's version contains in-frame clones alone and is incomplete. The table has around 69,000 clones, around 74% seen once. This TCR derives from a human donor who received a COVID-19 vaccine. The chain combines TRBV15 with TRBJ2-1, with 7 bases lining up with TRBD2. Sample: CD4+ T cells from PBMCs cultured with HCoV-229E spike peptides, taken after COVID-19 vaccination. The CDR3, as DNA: TGTGCCACCAGCAGAATGGGAGGGACTCTAGCCTACAAGGGGCAGTTCTTC. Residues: CATSRMGGTLAYKGQFF. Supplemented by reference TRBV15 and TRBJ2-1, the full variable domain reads DAMVIQNPRYQVTQFGKPVTLSCSQTLNHNVMYWYQQKSSQAPKLLFHYYDKDFNNEADTPDNFQSRRPNTSFCFLDIRSPGLGDTAMYLCATSRMGGTLAYKGQFFGPGTRLTVL.